The clone carrying this TCR beta chain was picked up one time. These data come from a study of PD-L1 blockade in urothelial cancer. Turning to the study itself: Analyses were performed on blood at 3 weeks after treatment start (the second dose) and at 6 weeks.

The assay was immunoSEQ multiplex PCR, and TCRdb's table has in-frame clones only and misses some. The sample carries tens of thousands of clones, about four fifths recorded once. This CDR3 has 12 amino acids. Trimming took 2 bases from V and 15 from J, leaving 14 bases between them. Germline V CDR1 and CDR2: MNHNY, SVGAGI (reference sequence). The sample's time point: pretreatment peripheral blood. Patients in the study were battling locally advanced or metastatic urothelial carcinoma. This specimen was PBMCs, taken around atezolizumab (anti-PD-L1) treatment. This chain uses TRBV6-6 with TRBJ1-5; D perhaps matches TRBD1 (5 bases). The source of this sequence is a man between 65 and 79 years old with urothelial cancer. CDR3 in DNA: TGTGCCAGCAGTTACCCACGGGGGGATCTGCATTTT. It is translated as CASSYPRGDLHF.